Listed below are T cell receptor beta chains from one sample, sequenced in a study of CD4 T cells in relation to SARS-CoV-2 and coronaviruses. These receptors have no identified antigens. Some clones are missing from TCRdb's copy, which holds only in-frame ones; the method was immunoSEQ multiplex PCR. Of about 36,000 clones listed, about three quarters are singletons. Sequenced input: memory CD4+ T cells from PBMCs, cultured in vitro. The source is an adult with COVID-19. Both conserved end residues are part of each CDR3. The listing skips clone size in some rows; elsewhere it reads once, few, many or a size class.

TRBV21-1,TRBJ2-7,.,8,CASSNLYF
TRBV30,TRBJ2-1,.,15,CAWSTSSGLYNEQFF
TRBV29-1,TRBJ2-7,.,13,CSVVPGRTYEQYF
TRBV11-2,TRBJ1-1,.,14,CASSWGQLNTEAFF
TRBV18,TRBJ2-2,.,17,CASSPWAIKIDTGELFF
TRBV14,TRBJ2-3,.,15,CASSLGSLEADTQYF
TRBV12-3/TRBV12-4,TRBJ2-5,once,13,CASTPGTEETQYF
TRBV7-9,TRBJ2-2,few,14,CASARAEGAGELFF
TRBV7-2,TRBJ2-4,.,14,CASSHPGTKNIQYF
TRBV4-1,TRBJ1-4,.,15,CASSTDWSSNEKLFF
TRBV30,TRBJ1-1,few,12,CAWYRGRAEAFF
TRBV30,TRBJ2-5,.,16,CAWSHRVPGSQETQYF
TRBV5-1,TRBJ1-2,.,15,CASSAGQGAGGGYTF
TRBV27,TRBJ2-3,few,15,CASSLFGTPRDTQYF
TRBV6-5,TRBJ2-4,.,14,CASSYSVAKNIQYF
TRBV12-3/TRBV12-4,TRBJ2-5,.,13,CASSSEGTETQYF
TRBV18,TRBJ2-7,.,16,CASSQGTSGSMDEQYF
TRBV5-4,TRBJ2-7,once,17,CASSLGGGGQAPYEQYF
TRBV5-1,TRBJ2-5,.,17,CASSPRATTSGGETQYF
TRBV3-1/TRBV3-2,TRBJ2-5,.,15,CASSQGQGARETQYF
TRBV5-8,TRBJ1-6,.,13,CASSSSYNSPLHF
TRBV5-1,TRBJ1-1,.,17,CASSLGSSGTENTEAFF
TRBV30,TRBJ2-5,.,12,CAWSMGWETQYF
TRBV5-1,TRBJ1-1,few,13,CASRGQGNTEAFF
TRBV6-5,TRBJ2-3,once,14,CASSYDRNTDTQYF
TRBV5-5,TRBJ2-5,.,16,CASSLELAGGRETQYF
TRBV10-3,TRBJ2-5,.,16,CATGGTLAGEKETQYF
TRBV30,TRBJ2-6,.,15,CAWGRGGSGANVLTF
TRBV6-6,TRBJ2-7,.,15,CASSYGTSGTYEQYF
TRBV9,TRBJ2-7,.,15,CASSVVGSGAYEQYF
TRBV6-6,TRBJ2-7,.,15,CASSSGTASFAEQYF
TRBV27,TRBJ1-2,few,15,CASSLGRPGNGGYTF
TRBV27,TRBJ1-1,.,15,CASRLGAGKGTEAFF
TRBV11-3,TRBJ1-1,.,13,CASSSQGNTEAFF
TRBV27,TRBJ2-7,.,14,CASSYETGSHEQYF
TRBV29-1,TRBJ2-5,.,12,CSGQGEKIFQYF
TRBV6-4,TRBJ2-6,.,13,CASRPLGANVLTF
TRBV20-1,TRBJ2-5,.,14,CSASRTPLGETQYF
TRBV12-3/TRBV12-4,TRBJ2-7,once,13,CASSWDNSYEQYF
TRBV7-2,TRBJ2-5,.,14,CASSIGLAEETQYF
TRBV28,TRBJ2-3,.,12,CASSLWADTQYF
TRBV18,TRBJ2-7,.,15,CASSPGPRTLHEQYF
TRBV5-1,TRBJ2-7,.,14,CASSPTEDSYEQYF